Each of the 13 T cell receptor beta chains below was sequenced from the same sample in a study of blood T cells in healthy people across ages. The second PCR ran 7 to 11 cycles with a sample-barcoded 5' primer and J-beta primers. TCRdb recomputed calls from the 5' RACE reads with MiXCR, one row per CDR3 protein. The profile shows hundreds of thousands of distinct CDR3 sequences, 40% to 50% of them singletons. The material sequenced was blood. These receptors were obtained from an elderly man in good health.

This chain connects TRBV4-3 to TRBJ2-2; TRBD2 aligns across 13 bases. The CDR3 has 18 amino acids. CDR1 and CDR2 (germline): LGHNA, YSLEER. V lost 1 base and J lost 6; bases outside the gene matches: 8. CDR3 loop: CASSQVRQTSGRSGELFF. The DNA of the CDR3 is TGCGCCAGCAGCCAAGTAAGGCAGACTAGCGGGAGGTCCGGGGAGCTGTTTTTT.

Notes on this clonotype: One junction end disagrees with the germline gene, perhaps due to a read error. The chain employs TRBV7-2 and TRBJ2-1, with D perhaps TRBD2 (6 bases). The CDR3 has 15 amino acids. CDR1 and CDR2 from the germline V gene are SGHTA and FQGNSA. CDR3 nucleotide sequence: TGTGCCAGCAGTTTAGCGGAGGGCTCCTACAATGAGCAGTTCTTC. Translating gives CASSLAEGSYNEQFF.

This chain links TRBV6-1 with TRBJ1-2; TRBD1 is a possible D gene (6 bases). CDR3 length: 13 residues. From germline, CDR1 is MNHNS and CDR2 SASEGT. With 8 bases removed from V and 4 bases from J, the gap between germline ends came to 14 bases. Written as DNA, the CDR3 is TGTGCCAGCTCAGGAGGGGGAACCTATGGCTACACCTTC. Residues: CASSGGGTYGYTF.

This clonotype has ten or more counts. The rearrangement links TRBV7-2 to TRBJ1-2, with a tentative D call TRBD1 (6 bases). Trimming left V 5 bases short and J 6 bases short, with 13 bases between. CDR1 is SGHTA, CDR2 FQGNSA, per germline. This CDR3 is built from 13 residues. The CDR3 sequence: CASSPIQGNGYTF. In nucleotides, the CDR3 is TGTGCCAGCAGCCCGATACAGGGAAATGGCTACACCTTC.

The genes are TRBV20-1 and TRBJ2-3, with 7 bases identical to TRBD1. V lost 6 bases and J lost 8; bases outside the gene matches: 14. This CDR3 contains 14 residues. Germline loops: CDR1 DFQATT, CDR2 SNEGSKA (reference sequence). CDR3 sequence (DNA): TGCAGTGCCACTGCGAGGGGGCGGTCAGGTACGCAGTATTTT. Its translation: CSATARGRSGTQYF.

This clonotype occurred a few times. A much larger clone lies one base from this, so it may be a read error. The chain recombines TRBV28 with TRBJ2-1, with 12 bases fitting TRBD2. The length of the CDR3 is 16 residues. The V and J ends lost 4 bases and 10 bases, in that order; junction bases with no gene match: 11. Germline V gene sequence: CDR1 MDHEN, CDR2 SYDVKM. The CDR3 DNA is TGTGCCAGCAGTTCTCGACTAGCGGGAGATCCTGTCGAGCAGTTCTTC. It encodes CASSSRLAGDPVEQFF.

This clonotype came up a few times. The CDR3 protein is CASSPPSGYKGYTF. CDR3 sequence (DNA): TGTGCCAGCTCACCACCTTCGGGGTATAAGGGCTACACCTTC. The gene calls are TRBV18 and TRBJ1-2; D gene ambiguous. V lost 0 bases to trimming and J lost 8 bases, with 13 bases between them. The germline CDR1 and CDR2 sequences are KGHSH and LQKENI. The CDR3 length is 14 residues.

On this clonotype: It may be a read error: a sequence one base away is much more abundant. The chain joins TRBV24-1 to TRBJ2-1; no definite D call. From germline, CDR1 is KGHDR and CDR2 SFDVKD. The V end lost 8 bases, the J end lost 4 bases, and 5 bases lay between the germline ends. The CDR3 spans 11 residues. The CDR3 nucleotides read TGTGCCACCAACCTTTACAATGAGCAGTTCTTC. Translated, it gives CATNLYNEQFF.

The chain links TRBV7-9 to TRBJ2-7, with TRBD1 matching over 8 bases. J gave up 2 bases and V 11 bases, and 11 bases lay outside the gene matches. The CDR3 has 14 amino acids. In germline, CDR1 is SEHNR, CDR2 FQNEAQ (reference sequence). This CDR3 is CAGRTGTGTYEQYF. The CDR3, as DNA: TGTGCCGGACGAACCGGGACAGGAACCTACGAGCAGTACTTC.

This clonotype was counted ten times or more. This sequence joins TRBV20-1 and TRBJ2-1; possible D gene TRBD2, 5 bases. The CDR3 consists of 16 residues. Germline CDR1 is DFQATT and CDR2 is SNEGSKA (reference sequence). V was cut by 6 bases and J by 3 bases, with 21 bases left in between. For the CDR3, the DNA is TGCAGTGCCCACAATCCTAGCACCCCACGCTACAATGAGCAGTTCTTC. This gives the protein CSAHNPSTPRYNEQFF.

The chain couples TRBV11-1 to TRBJ2-5, with 9 positions matching TRBD2. The trim removed 5 bases at V and 11 bases at J, leaving 15 bases unmatched. This CDR3 is 15 amino acids long. The V gene's germline CDR1 is SGHAT and CDR2 FQDESV (reference sequence). CDR3 DNA sequence: TGTGCCAGCAGCCAACCTAGCGGGAAATTCGATGAGCAGTACTTC. Translation: CASSQPSGKFDEQYF.

The chain is built from TRBV6-2 or TRBV6-3 and TRBJ1-5; D gene uncertain. The V and J ends lost 6 bases and 3 bases respectively, with 15 bases between them. The CDR3 totals 15 residues. Germline values: CDR1 MNHEY, CDR2 SVGEGT. The CDR3 nucleotides read TGTGCCAGCAGATTATCCCCTCGGACCAATCAGCCCCAGCATTTT. Translating it yields CASRLSPRTNQPQHF.

This clonotype was recorded at least ten times. This chain connects TRBV6-2 or TRBV6-3 to TRBJ2-1; no clear D gene. Germline CDR1 is MNHEY and CDR2 is SVGEGT. CDR3 length equals 11 residues. V lost 4 bases to trimming and J lost 9 bases, with 7 bases between them. The CDR3 sequence: CASSSSGEQFF. The CDR3 DNA sequence: TGTGCCAGCAGTTCTAGTGGTGAGCAGTTCTTC.